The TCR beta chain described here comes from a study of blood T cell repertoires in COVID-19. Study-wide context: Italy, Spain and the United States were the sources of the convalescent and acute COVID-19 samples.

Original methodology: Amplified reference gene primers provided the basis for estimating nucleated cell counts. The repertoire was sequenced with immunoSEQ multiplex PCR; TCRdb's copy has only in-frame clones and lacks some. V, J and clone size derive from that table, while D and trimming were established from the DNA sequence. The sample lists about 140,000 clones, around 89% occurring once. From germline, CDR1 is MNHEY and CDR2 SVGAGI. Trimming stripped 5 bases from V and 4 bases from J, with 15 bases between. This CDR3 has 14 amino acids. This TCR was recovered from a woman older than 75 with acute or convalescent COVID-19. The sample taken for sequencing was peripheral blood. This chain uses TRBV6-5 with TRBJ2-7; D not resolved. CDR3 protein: CASSMALNGYEQYF. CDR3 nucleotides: TGTGCCAGCAGTATGGCCCTGAACGGGTACGAGCAGTACTTC.